Presented here are 30 T cell receptor beta chains from one specimen sequenced in a study of identical twins (dated by TCRdb to the mid-2010s). Library construction relied on 5' RACE. Data came from an Illumina HiSeq 2000. Using fastp trimming at Q25 and MiXCR clonotype assembly, TCRdb reanalyzed the public sequencing data and kept in-frame beta chains. Each record represents a unique CDR3 protein, reported with the most common genes and DNA among its rows. The sample table records about 890,000 distinct CDR3 sequences; roughly 12% of these occur just once. The ten largest clonotypes hold around 1.6% of the sample. These same data were also listed under a study on yellow fever vaccine responses in identical twins.

Sequenced material: PBMCs. The receptor source for this set is a woman under 30 in good health.

This clonotype was seen a few times. J is TRBJ2-1 and V is TRBV24-1; 7 nucleotides line up with TRBD1. CDR1 is KGHDR, CDR2 SFDVKD, per germline. CDR3 size: 15 residues. With 3 bases clipped from V and 6 bases from J, the junction kept 7 bases outside the gene matches. The CDR3 spells CATSDRNRGPNEQFF. The CDR3 region has the DNA TGTGCCACCAGTGATCGAAACAGGGGCCCCAATGAGCAGTTCTTC.

The CDR3 nucleotides read TGCAGTGCTAGACCTGGACTAGCGAACACCGGGGAGCTGTTTTTT. Encoded protein: CSARPGLANTGELFF. The chain combines TRBV20-1 with TRBJ2-2, with 7 nucleotides matching TRBD2. This CDR3 is 15 amino acids long. The junction had 3 bases not matched to a gene; V was cut back by 2 bases and J by 0 bases. The V gene's germline CDR1 is DFQATT and CDR2 SNEGSKA (reference sequence).

This clonotype occurred a few times. The gene calls are TRBV9 and TRBJ2-2, with D unresolved. The CDR3 totals 13 residues. Germline lookup yields CDR1 SGDLS and CDR2 YYNGEE. V lost 6 bases and J 3 bases, leaving 9 bases between the germline ends. CDR3 DNA: TGTGCCAGCACTCTTGCGGACACCGGGGAGCTGTTTTTT. Amino acids: CASTLADTGELFF.

In this sample, this clonotype turned up many times. The CDR3 DNA follows: TGCAGTGCTGGGACTAGCGGGGAGCAGTACGTC. Translated, it gives CSAGTSGEQYV. V and J are TRBV20-1 and TRBJ2-7, with 12 bases matching TRBD2. J gave up 7 bases and V 5 bases, and 0 bases lay outside the gene matches. Germline V gene lookup returns CDR1 DFQATT and CDR2 SNEGSKA (reference sequence). This CDR3 region has 11 residues.

The chain uses TRBV7-6 and TRBJ2-1; 15 bases fit TRBD2. This CDR3 spans 18 amino acids. In germline, CDR1 is SGHVS, CDR2 FNYEAQ. V shed 5 bases, J shed 3 bases, and the junction held 8 bases outside the gene matches. CDR3 nucleotide sequence: TGTGCCAGCAGCCCGGGACTAGCGGGAGGCCCGGACTACAATGAGCAGTTCTTC. It translates to CASSPGLAGGPDYNEQFF.

This clonotype was counted at least ten times. The V gene is TRBV3-1, the J gene TRBJ2-4, with TRBD1 identical over 8 bases. J lost 4 bases, V lost 2 bases, and 1 base had no gene match. Per the germline V gene, CDR1 is LGHDT and CDR2 is YNNKEL (reference sequence). The CDR3 is 14 amino acids. The CDR3 protein is CASSQRTGKNIQYF. The CDR3 DNA reads as TGTGCCAGCAGCCAAAGGACAGGGAAAAACATTCAGTACTTC. Variable domain in full (rest from reference TRBV3-1 and TRBJ2-4): DTAVSQTPKYLVTQMGNDKSIKCEQNLGHDTMYWYKQDSKKFLKIMFSYNNKELIINETVPNRFSPKSPDKAHLNLHINSLELGDSAVYFCASSQRTGKNIQYFGAGTRLSVL.

J is TRBJ1-1 and V is TRBV6-1, with TRBD1 matching over 7 bases. Trimming cost V 6 bases and J 1 base; bases outside gene matches: 14. The V gene's germline CDR1 is MNHNS and CDR2 SASEGT. The CDR3 covers 17 residues. The CDR3 spells CASSQGGADPRNTEAFF. The CDR3 DNA follows: TGTGCCAGCAGCCAAGGGGGCGCTGACCCTCGGAACACTGAAGCTTTCTTT.

This chain links TRBV3-1 with TRBJ2-2; tentatively, D is TRBD2 (5 bases). In germline, CDR1 is LGHDT, CDR2 YNNKEL (reference sequence). V was clipped by 2 bases and J by 6 bases, with 7 bases between them. The CDR3 sequence is 13 residues long. CDR3 residues: CASSQRGSGELFF. The CDR3 DNA is TGTGCCAGCAGCCAACGAGGGTCCGGGGAGCTGTTTTTT.

This clonotype turned up a few times. Here the CDR3 reads CASSPADSYNEQFF. CDR3 in DNA: TGTGCCAGCTCACCGGCGGATTCCTACAATGAGCAGTTCTTC. The V gene is TRBV18, the J gene TRBJ2-1; D ambiguous. This CDR3 has 14 residues. The V gene's germline CDR1 is KGHSH and CDR2 LQKENI. The ends were cut back, 3 bases at V and 1 base at J, with 7 bases in the middle.

This clonotype was seen a few times. The chain uses TRBV5-1 and TRBJ2-7; D uncertain. The V end was cut by 4 bases, the J end by 7 bases, with 12 bases between. The CDR3 spans 12 residues. The germline gives CDR1 SGHRS, CDR2 YFSETQ. The CDR3 protein is CASSRDLGEQYF. The CDR3 bases are TGCGCCAGCAGCCGCGATCTCGGGGAGCAGTACTTC.

This clonotype appeared a few times. The CDR3 bases are TGTGCCACCAGCAGAATAGACACCGGGGAGCTGTTTTTT. This codes for CATSRIDTGELFF. This chain links TRBV15 with TRBJ2-2; no clear D. The CDR3 runs to 13 residues. V was cut by 2 bases and J by 3 bases, with 4 bases left in between. Germline V CDR1 and CDR2: LNHNV, YYDKDF (reference sequence).

This clonotype has at least ten counts. This chain links TRBV4-1 with TRBJ1-1; D call uncertain. The CDR3 extends over 13 amino acids. The germline V and J ends were trimmed by 4 bases and 4 bases, with 10 bases remaining between them. Germline loops: CDR1 MGHRA, CDR2 YSYEKL. The DNA for the CDR3 is TGCGCCAGCAGCCCTGAAGGGCGCACTGAAGCTTTCTTT. Amino acid sequence: CASSPEGRTEAFF.

V gene TRBV20-1 combines with J gene TRBJ2-5; 7 nucleotides line up with TRBD1. Looked up from germline, CDR1 is DFQATT and CDR2 is SNEGSKA (reference sequence). Trimming removed 5 bases from V and 5 bases from J; junction bases left unmatched: 11. The CDR3 length is 14 residues. CDR3 sequence: CSASGTVLMETQYF. The CDR3 nucleotides read TGCAGTGCTTCCGGGACAGTCTTAATGGAGACCCAGTACTTC.

This chain joins TRBV6-2 or TRBV6-3 and TRBJ2-1; 11 nucleotides agree with TRBD2. This CDR3 has 15 amino acids. CDR1 and CDR2 (germline): MNHEY, SVGEGT. Trimming took 3 bases from V and 8 from J; bases not matched to a gene: 6. Here the CDR3 reads CASSYVAGGPDEQFF. CDR3 in DNA: TGTGCCAGCAGTTATGTAGCGGGAGGGCCAGATGAGCAGTTCTTC.

This clonotype was seen more than once but under ten times. The V gene is TRBV6-1, the J gene TRBJ2-1, with D hard to call. The CDR3 runs 14 residues. With 3 bases removed from V and 2 bases from J, the gap between germline ends came to 8 bases. Germline V gene sequence: CDR1 MNHNS, CDR2 SASEGT. Written as DNA, the CDR3 is TGTGCCAGCAGTGATAATGTCCCCTACAATGAGCAGTTCTTC. Protein sequence: CASSDNVPYNEQFF.

This chain connects TRBV11-2 to TRBJ2-5, with 8 positions matching TRBD1. The V segment lost 2 bases and the J segment 7 bases; nucleotides outside the gene matches: 9. Germline lookup yields CDR1 SGHAT and CDR2 FQNNGV. This CDR3 spans 15 amino acids. The CDR3 here is CASSLTHYRGATQYF. DNA for the CDR3: TGTGCCAGCAGCTTAACCCATTACAGGGGGGCGACCCAGTACTTC.

The chain carries TRBV20-1 and TRBJ1-3; 7 nucleotides align to TRBD1. This CDR3 spans 14 amino acids. Germline trimming cut 4 bases from V and 3 bases from J; bases unmatched to any gene: 6. CDR1 DFQATT and CDR2 SNEGSKA come from the germline V gene (reference sequence). CDR3 bases: TGCAGTGCTACTTCCGGGACAGTTGGAAACACCATATATTTT. Translated, it gives CSATSGTVGNTIYF.

There are a few counts of this clonotype. The J gene is TRBJ2-5, the V gene TRBV15; D is undetermined. This CDR3 has 11 amino acids. CDR1 is LNHNV and CDR2 is YYDKDF in the germline V gene (reference sequence). The V end was cut by 0 bases, the J end by 10 bases, with 6 bases between. CDR3 sequence: CATSREGLQYF. The CDR3 DNA follows: TGTGCCACCAGCAGAGAAGGCCTCCAGTACTTC. Combining the CDR3 with reference TRBV15 and TRBJ2-5 gives the whole variable domain DAMVIQNPRYQVTQFGKPVTLSCSQTLNHNVMYWYQQKSSQAPKLLFHYYDKDFNNEADTPDNFQSRRPNTSFCFLDIRSPGLGDTAMYLCATSREGLQYFGPGTRLLVL.

In its sample, this clonotype was seen a few times. This sequence joins TRBV5-1 and TRBJ2-7; D perhaps matches TRBD1 (5 bases). The CDR3 is 14 amino acids. Germline V CDR1 and CDR2: SGHRS, YFSETQ. The germline V and J ends were trimmed by 4 bases and 4 bases, with 15 bases remaining between them. CDR3 sequence reads: CASSPQDSYYEQYF. In DNA, the CDR3 is TGCGCCAGCAGCCCCCAAGACAGCTATTACGAGCAGTACTTC.

The genes are TRBV11-1 and TRBJ2-7, with TRBD2 matching 9 bases. The CDR3 has 14 amino acids. From germline, CDR1 is SGHAT and CDR2 FQDESV (reference sequence). J lost 2 bases, V lost 7 bases, and 6 bases had no gene match. The CDR3: CASNQAGGPYEQYF. CDR3 nucleotide sequence: TGTGCCAGCAACCAAGCGGGAGGTCCCTACGAGCAGTACTTC.

CDR3 DNA: TGTGCCACCAGCAGAGAAAGGGGTGTAGCAGATACGCAGTATTTT. Its protein product is CATSRERGVADTQYF. The chain has TRBV15 and TRBJ2-3; TRBD1 might be the D (5 bases). Trimming shortened V by 0 bases and J by 4 bases, and 11 bases separated the two germline ends. CDR1 and CDR2 (germline): LNHNV, YYDKDF (reference sequence). This CDR3 comprises 15 residues.

The chain is built from TRBV12-3 or TRBV12-4 and TRBJ2-3; 10 nucleotides line up with TRBD2. CDR3 length: 18 amino acids. The ends lost 6 bases at V and 4 bases at J; junction bases unmatched: 16. The CDR3 loop reads CASSRVGWGTSVADTQYF. As DNA, the CDR3 is TGTGCCAGCAGCCGGGTCGGTTGGGGGACTAGCGTAGCAGATACGCAGTATTTT.

This clonotype was seen only a few times. The V and J genes are TRBV20-1 and TRBJ2-1; D is possibly TRBD1 (6 bases). Deletions cut 1 base from V and 12 bases from J, with 25 bases between. This CDR3 comprises 16 residues. CDR1 is DFQATT, CDR2 SNEGSKA, per germline (reference sequence). The CDR3 coding sequence is TGCAGTGCTAGAGGAGCGGTTCTTGGGGGTTCAGGGGTGCAGTTCTTC. It encodes CSARGAVLGGSGVQFF.

The V gene is TRBV12-3 or TRBV12-4, the J gene TRBJ2-2, with TRBD2 as a possible D gene (6 bases). V was trimmed by 0 bases and J by 2 bases, leaving 10 bases between them. The CDR3 contains 16 residues. CDR3 protein: CASSLAWGENTGELFF. For the CDR3, the DNA is TGTGCCAGCAGTTTAGCGTGGGGGGAAAACACCGGGGAGCTGTTTTTT.

The rearrangement links TRBV24-1 to TRBJ1-3, with TRBD1 as a possible D gene (6 bases). V was shortened by 3 bases and J by 3 bases, with 11 bases between the two germline ends. The CDR3 length is 15 residues. CDR1 and CDR2 (germline): KGHDR, SFDVKD. CDR3 region: CATSDSGQYGNTIYF. DNA for the CDR3: TGTGCCACCAGTGATAGTGGACAGTATGGAAACACCATATATTTT.

The chain combines TRBV10-3 with TRBJ1-1; D is unresolved. CDR1 and CDR2 (germline): ENHRY, SYGVKD. The V and J ends lost 6 bases and 0 bases respectively, with 8 bases between them. The CDR3 has 13 amino acids. CDR3 protein: CAISGEMNTEAFF. The DNA of the CDR3 is TGTGCCATCAGCGGCGAAATGAACACTGAAGCTTTCTTT.

This clonotype was seen many times. V and J are TRBV3-1 and TRBJ1-1, with TRBD1 identical over 9 bases. The junction had 1 base not matched to a gene; V was cut back by 1 base and J by 1 base. Per germline, CDR1 LGHDT and CDR2 YNNKEL (reference sequence). This CDR3 comprises 15 residues. CDR3 sequence: CASSQGTGANTEAFF. For the CDR3, the DNA is TGTGCCAGCAGCCAAGGGACAGGGGCGAACACTGAAGCTTTCTTT.

The chain recombines TRBV4-1 with TRBJ1-4, with D possibly being TRBD1 (6 bases). The CDR3 covers 16 residues. CDR1 MGHRA and CDR2 YSYEKL come from the germline V gene. V shed 0 bases and J shed 7 bases, with 15 bases lying between them. Here the CDR3 reads CASSQDPTGAGEKLFF. The DNA for the CDR3 is TGCGCCAGCAGCCAAGACCCGACGGGGGCGGGTGAAAAACTGTTTTTT.

The chain recombines TRBV20-1 with TRBJ2-1, with 14 bases that match TRBD2. Germline loops: CDR1 DFQATT, CDR2 SNEGSKA (reference sequence). V was pared by 6 bases and J by 4 bases, with 8 bases of the junction left unmatched. This CDR3 contains 16 residues. Here the CDR3 reads CSARGLAGVGYNEQFF. In DNA form, the CDR3 reads TGCAGTGCACGGGGACTAGCGGGAGTAGGGTACAATGAGCAGTTCTTC.

This clonotype was recorded once. The final CDR3 position lacks the conserved phenylalanine or tryptophan, pointing to a likely read error. The chain is built from TRBV5-1 and TRBJ2-3, with no clear D. V was cut by 4 bases and J by 2 bases, with 5 bases left in between. The CDR3 is 12 residues long. Looked up from germline, CDR1 is SGHRS and CDR2 is YFSETQ. Written as DNA, the CDR3 is TGCGCCAGCAGCATCCCCACAGATACGCAGTATATT. Translation gives CASSIPTDTQYI.